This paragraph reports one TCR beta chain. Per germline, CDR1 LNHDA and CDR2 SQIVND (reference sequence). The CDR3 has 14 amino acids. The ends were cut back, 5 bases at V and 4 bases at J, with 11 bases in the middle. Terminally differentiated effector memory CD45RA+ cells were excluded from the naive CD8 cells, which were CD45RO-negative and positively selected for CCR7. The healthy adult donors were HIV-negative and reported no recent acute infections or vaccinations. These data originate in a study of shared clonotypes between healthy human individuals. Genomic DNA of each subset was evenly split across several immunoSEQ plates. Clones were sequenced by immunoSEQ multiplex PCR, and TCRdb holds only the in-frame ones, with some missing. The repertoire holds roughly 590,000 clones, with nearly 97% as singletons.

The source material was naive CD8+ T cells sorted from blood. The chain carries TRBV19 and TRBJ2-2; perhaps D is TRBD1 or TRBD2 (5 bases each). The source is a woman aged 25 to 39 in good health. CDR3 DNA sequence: TGTGCCAGTAGTCTGGGGGTAGGCACCGGGGAGCTGTTTTTT. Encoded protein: CASSLGVGTGELFF.